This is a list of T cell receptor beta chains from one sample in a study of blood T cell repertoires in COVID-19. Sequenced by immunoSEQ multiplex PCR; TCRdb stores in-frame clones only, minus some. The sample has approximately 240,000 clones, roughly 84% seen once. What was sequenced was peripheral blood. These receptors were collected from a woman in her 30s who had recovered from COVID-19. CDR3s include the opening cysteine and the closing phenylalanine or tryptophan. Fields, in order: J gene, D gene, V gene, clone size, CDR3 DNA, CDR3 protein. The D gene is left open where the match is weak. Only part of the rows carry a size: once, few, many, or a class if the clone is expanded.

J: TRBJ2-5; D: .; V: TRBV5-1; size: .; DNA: TGCGCCAGCAGTCTACAGGGTTTATTAACAGAGACCCAGTACTTC; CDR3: CASSLQGLLTETQYF
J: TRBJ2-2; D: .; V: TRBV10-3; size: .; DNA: TGTGCCATCGGGAGGCGGGGAACCGGGGAGCTGTTTTTT; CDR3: CAIGRRGTGELFF
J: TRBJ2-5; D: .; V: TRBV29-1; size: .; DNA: TGCAGCGTTGTACCCAGCGCCAATTACGTAGAGACCCAGTACTTC; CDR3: CSVVPSANYVETQYF
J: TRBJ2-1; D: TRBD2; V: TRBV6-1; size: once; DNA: TGTGCCAGCAGTGAAACGAGGACTAGCGAGTTCTTC; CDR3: CASSETRTSEFF
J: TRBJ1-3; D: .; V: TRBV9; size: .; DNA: TGTGCCAGCAGCCGAAAGGTAGGGGCATCAGGAAACACCATATATTTT; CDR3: CASSRKVGASGNTIYF
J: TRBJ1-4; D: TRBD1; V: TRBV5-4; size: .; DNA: TGTGCCAGCAGCCATCGGACAGGGGCAACTAATGAAAAACTGTTTTTT; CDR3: CASSHRTGATNEKLFF
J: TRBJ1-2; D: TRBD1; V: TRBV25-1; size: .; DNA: TGTGCCAGCCAAACCGCGGACAGGCCGGGCTACACCTTC; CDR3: CASQTADRPGYTF
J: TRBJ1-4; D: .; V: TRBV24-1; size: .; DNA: TGTGCCACCAGTGGGGGAAGCAGGGACACTGCAACTAATGAAAAACTGTTTTTT; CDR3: CATSGGSRDTATNEKLFF
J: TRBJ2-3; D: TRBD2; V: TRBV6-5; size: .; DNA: TGTGCCAGCAGTTACACCGCGGGACTAGCGACAGATACGCAGTATTTT; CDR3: CASSYTAGLATDTQYF
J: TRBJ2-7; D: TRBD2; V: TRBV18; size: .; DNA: TGTGCCAGCTCACTTGGACTAGCGGGAGGGTCTTCCTACGAGCAGTACTTC; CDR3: CASSLGLAGGSSYEQYF
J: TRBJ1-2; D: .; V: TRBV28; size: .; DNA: TGTGCCAGCAGCCTAGGTGGTTTTCCTGGCTACACCTTC; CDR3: CASSLGGFPGYTF
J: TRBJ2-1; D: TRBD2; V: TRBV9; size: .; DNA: TGTGCCAGCAGAGACCCTAGCGGGAGCAATGAGCAGTTCTTC; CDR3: CASRDPSGSNEQFF
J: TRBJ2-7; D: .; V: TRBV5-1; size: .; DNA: TGCGCCAGCAGCTTGGCCGGCAGGCTCTACGAGCAGTACTTC; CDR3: CASSLAGRLYEQYF
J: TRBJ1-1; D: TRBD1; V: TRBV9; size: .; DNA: TGTGCCAGCAGCGTAGGAGGGACAGAGACTGAAGCTTTCTTT; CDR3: CASSVGGTETEAFF
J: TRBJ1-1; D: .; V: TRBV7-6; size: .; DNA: TGTGCCAGCAGCTTAGATGTCAGGGGAAATAACACTGAAGCTTTCTTT; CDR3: CASSLDVRGNNTEAFF
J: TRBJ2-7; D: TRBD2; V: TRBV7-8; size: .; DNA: TGTGCCAGCAGCGAGTCCTACCCGGGACTAGCGAACGAGCAGTACTTC; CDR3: CASSESYPGLANEQYF
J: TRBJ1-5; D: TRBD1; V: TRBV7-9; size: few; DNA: TGTGCCAGCAACGGACAGGGGACCAATCAGCCCCAGCATTTT; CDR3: CASNGQGTNQPQHF
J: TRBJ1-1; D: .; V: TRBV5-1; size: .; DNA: TGCGCCAGCAGCTTGACAGAGAATGAAGCTTTCTTT; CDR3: CASSLTENEAFF
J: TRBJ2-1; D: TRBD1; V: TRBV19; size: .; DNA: TGTGCCAGTAAGGGAGAGGGGACAGGGCTTTACAATGAGCAGTTCTTC; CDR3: CASKGEGTGLYNEQFF
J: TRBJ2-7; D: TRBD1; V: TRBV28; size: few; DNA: TGTGCCAGCAGTTTAAGGCAGGGGGTGTCCTACGAGCAGTACTTC; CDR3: CASSLRQGVSYEQYF
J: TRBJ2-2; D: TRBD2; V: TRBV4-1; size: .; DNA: TGCGCCAGCAGCCAACCGGGACTAGCGATCGGGGAGCTGTTTTTT; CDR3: CASSQPGLAIGELFF
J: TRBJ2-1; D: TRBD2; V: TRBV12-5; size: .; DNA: TGTGCTAGTGGTTTGGTACTGAGACTAGCGGGAAATGAGCAGTTCTTC; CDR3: CASGLVLRLAGNEQFF
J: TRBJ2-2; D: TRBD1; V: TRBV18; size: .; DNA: TGTGCCAGCTCATCAGGGACAGGGGAAACCGGGGAGCTGTTTTTT; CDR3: CASSSGTGETGELFF
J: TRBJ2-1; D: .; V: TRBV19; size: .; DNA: TGTGCCAGTAGCGATCGTGAGGACACCTACAATGAGCAGTTCTTC; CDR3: CASSDREDTYNEQFF
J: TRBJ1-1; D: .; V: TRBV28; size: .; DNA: TGTGCCAGCAGTTTCCCCCCCGGACAGATGAACACTGAAGCTTTCTTT; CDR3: CASSFPPGQMNTEAFF
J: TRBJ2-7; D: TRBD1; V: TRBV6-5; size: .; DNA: TGTGCCAGCAGTGACTCAGGGGGCGAGCAGTACTTC; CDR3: CASSDSGGEQYF
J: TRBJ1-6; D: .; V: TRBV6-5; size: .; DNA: TGTGCCAGCAGGCCCGGGAGCTCACCCCTCCACTTT; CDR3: CASRPGSSPLHF
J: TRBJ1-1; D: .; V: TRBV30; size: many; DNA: TGTGCCTGGGAGATGTGGGGCCTGAACACTGAAGCTTTCTTT; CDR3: CAWEMWGLNTEAFF
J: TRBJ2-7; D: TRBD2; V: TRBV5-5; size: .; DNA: TGTGCCAGCAGCTTGGGGGAGGGTCGTCAGTACTTC; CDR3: CASSLGEGRQYF
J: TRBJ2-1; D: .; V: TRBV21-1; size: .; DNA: TGTGCCAGCAGCATTCAAACAGGATCCGGGACAACCGGCAATGAGCAGTTCTTC; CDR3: CASSIQTGSGTTGNEQFF
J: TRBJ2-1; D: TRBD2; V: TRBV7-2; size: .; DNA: TGTGCCAGCAGCTTAAAACGGGCTAGCGGGAGTAATGAGCAGTTCTTC; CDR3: CASSLKRASGSNEQFF
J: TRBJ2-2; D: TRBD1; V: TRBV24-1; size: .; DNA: TGTGCCACCAGAGACCCCCGGGACAGGGCCGGGGAGCTGTTTTTT; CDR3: CATRDPRDRAGELFF
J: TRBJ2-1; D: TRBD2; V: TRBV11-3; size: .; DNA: TGTGCCAGCAGCCCCGGACTAGCGGGAGGGAATGAGCAGTTCTTC; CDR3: CASSPGLAGGNEQFF
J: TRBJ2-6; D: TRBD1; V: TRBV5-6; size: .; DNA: TGTGCCAGCAGCTTGGGGACAGGGCTTACAGGGGCCAACGTCCTGACTTTC; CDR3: CASSLGTGLTGANVLTF
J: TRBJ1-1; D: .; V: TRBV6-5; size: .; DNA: TGTGCCAGCAGAGCGCTCCTCGAGCGCGGTGAAGCTTTCTTT; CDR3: CASRALLERGEAFF
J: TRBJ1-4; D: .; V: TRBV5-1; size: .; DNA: TGCGCCAGCAGCCTCCGGGATCTTAATGAAAAACTGTTTTTT; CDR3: CASSLRDLNEKLFF
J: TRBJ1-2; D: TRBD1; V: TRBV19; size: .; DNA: TGTGCCAGTAGTTCGGGACAGCCGTCCTGGGGTGGCTACACCTTC; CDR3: CASSSGQPSWGGYTF
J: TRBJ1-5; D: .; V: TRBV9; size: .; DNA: TGTGCCACTGGGAGCGGGACCCCTTTTCAGCCCCAGCATTTT; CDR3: CATGSGTPFQPQHF
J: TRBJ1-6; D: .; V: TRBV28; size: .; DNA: TGTGCCAGCAGTTCGCCACGGGAGCCAAATTCACCCCTCCACTTT; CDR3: CASSSPREPNSPLHF
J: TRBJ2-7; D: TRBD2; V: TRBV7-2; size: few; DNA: TGTGCCAGCAGCTGGACTAGCGGGAGCGAGCAGTACTTC; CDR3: CASSWTSGSEQYF
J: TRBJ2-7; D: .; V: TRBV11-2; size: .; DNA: TGTGCCAGCAGCGTCGGACTAATACGGGACGAGCAGTACTTC; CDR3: CASSVGLIRDEQYF
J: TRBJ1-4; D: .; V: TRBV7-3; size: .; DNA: TGTGCCAGCAGCAACAGGGTTGGTGAAAAACTGTTTTTT; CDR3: CASSNRVGEKLFF
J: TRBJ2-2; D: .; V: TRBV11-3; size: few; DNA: TGTGCCAGCAGCTTCGACAGGAACACCGGGGAGCTGTTTTTT; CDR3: CASSFDRNTGELFF
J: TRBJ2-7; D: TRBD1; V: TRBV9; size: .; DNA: TGTGCCAGCAGCCGGACAGGGGTGGAAGAGCAGTACTTC; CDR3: CASSRTGVEEQYF
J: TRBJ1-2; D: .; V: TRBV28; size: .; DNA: TGTGCCAGCAGACCATGGTCCCAACGCATCTACTACACCTTC; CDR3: CASRPWSQRIYYTF
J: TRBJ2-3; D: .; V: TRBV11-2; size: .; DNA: TGTGCCAGCAGCCAAGGGGTTAGCACAGATACGCAGTATTTT; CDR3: CASSQGVSTDTQYF
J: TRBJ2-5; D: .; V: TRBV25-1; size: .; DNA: TGTGCCAGCAGAGCCCCCTCGGGGTGGGGAGAGACCCAGTACTTC; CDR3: CASRAPSGWGETQYF
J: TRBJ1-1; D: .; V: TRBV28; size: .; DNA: TGTGCCAGCAGTTTCCGGACAGACACTGAAGCTTTCTTT; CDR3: CASSFRTDTEAFF
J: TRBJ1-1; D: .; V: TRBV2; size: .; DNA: TGTGCCAGCAGTCCGTCGACAGTTAACACTGAAGCTTTCTTT; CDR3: CASSPSTVNTEAFF
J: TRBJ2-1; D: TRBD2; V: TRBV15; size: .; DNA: TGTGCCACCAGCAGAGATACCAGCGGGAGGGCCGGGGAGCAGTTCTTC; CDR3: CATSRDTSGRAGEQFF
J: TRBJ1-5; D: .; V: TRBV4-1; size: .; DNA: TGCGCCAGCAGTCACGGGGTTGGCGGCAATCAGCCCCAGCATTTT; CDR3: CASSHGVGGNQPQHF
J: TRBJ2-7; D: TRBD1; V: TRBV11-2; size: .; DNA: TGTGCCAGCAGCTGGGTCTCGGACAGGTCGGGGGAGCAGTACTTC; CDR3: CASSWVSDRSGEQYF
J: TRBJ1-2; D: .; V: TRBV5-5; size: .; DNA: TGTGCCAGCAGCTTGGCCGGGGTTGGGGGCTACACCTTC; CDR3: CASSLAGVGGYTF